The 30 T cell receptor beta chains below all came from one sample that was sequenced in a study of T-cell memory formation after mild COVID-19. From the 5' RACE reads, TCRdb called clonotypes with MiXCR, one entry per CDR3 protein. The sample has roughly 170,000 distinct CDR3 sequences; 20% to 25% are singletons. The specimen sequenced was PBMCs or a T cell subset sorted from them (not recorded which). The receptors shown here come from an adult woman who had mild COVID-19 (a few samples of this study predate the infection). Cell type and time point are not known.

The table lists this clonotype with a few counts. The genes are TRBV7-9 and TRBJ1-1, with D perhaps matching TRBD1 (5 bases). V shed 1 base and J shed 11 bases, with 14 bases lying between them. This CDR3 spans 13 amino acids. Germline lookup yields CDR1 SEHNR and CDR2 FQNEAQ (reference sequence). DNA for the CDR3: TGTGCCAGCAGCTTAGACGGACACAACGGGGCTTTCTTT. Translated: CASSLDGHNGAFF.

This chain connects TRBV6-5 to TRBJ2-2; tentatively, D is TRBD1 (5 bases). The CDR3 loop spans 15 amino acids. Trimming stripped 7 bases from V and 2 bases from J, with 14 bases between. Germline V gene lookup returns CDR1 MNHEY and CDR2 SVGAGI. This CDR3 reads CASNPGSLNTGELFF. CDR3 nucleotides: TGTGCCAGCAACCCAGGGTCACTCAACACCGGGGAGCTGTTTTTT.

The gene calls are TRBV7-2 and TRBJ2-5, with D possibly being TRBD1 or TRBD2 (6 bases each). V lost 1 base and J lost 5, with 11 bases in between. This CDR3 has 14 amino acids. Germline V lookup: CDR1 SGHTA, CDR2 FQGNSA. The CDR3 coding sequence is TGTGCCAGCAGCTTAGACGGGGGCGGGGAGACCCAGTACTTC. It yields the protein CASSLDGGGETQYF. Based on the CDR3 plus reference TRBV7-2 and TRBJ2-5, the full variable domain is GAGVSQSPSNKVTEKGKDVELRCDPISGHTALYWYRQSLGQGLEFLIYFQGNSAPDKSGLPSDRFSAERTGGSVSTLTIQRTQQEDSAVYLCASSLDGGGETQYFGPGTRLLVL.

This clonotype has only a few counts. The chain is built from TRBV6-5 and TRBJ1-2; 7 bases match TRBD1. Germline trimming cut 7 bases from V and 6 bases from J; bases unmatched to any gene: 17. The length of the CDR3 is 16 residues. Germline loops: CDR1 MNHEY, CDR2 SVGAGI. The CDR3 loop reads CASTPGWTQGPHGYTF. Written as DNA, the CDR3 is TGTGCCAGCACCCCGGGGTGGACACAGGGGCCCCATGGCTACACCTTC.

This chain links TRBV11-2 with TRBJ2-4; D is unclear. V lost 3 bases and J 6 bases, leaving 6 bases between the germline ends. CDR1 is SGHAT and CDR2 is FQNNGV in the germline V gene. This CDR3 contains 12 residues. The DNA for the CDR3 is TGTGCCAGCAGCTTTACCCCAAACATTCAGTACTTC. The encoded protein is CASSFTPNIQYF.

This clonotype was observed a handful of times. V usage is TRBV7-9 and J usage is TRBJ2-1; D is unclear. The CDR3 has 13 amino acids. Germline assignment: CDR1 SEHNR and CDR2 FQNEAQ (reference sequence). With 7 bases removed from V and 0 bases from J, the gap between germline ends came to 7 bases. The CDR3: CASTSVSYNEQFF. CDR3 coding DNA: TGTGCCAGCACCTCCGTCTCCTACAATGAGCAGTTCTTC.

CDR3 sequence reads: CASSGDYNEQFF. The CDR3 nucleotides read TGCGCCAGCAGCGGGGACTACAATGAGCAGTTCTTC. The chain carries TRBV5-1 and TRBJ2-1; D call uncertain. CDR3 length: 12 amino acids. Looked up from germline, CDR1 is SGHRS and CDR2 is YFSETQ. V gave up 4 bases and J gave up 3 bases, with 5 bases separating them.

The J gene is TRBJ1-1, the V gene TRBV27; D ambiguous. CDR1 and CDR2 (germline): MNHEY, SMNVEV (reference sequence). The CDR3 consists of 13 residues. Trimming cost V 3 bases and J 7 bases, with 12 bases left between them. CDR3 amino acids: CASSFSLPSEAFF. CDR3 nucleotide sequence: TGTGCCAGCAGTTTCTCGCTCCCAAGTGAAGCTTTCTTT.

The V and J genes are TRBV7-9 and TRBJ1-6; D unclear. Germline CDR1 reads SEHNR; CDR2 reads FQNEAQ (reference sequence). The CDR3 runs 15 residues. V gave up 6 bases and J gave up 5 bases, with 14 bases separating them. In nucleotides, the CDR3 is TGTGCCAGCAGTTTTCCCCCAGGAAATAATTCACCCCTCCACTTT. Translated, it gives CASSFPPGNNSPLHF.

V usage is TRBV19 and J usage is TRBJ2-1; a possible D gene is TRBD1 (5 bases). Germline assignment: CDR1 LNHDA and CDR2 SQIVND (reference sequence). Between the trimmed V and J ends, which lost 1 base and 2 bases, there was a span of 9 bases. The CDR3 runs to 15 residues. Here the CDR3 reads CASSIVSQAYNEQFF. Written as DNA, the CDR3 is TGTGCCAGTAGTATAGTATCACAGGCCTACAATGAGCAGTTCTTC.

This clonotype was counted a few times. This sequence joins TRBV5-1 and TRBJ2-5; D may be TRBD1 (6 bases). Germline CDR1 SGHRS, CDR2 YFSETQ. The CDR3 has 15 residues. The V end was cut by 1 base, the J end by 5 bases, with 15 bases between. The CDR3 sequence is CASSLTLRGMETQYF. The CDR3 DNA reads TGCGCCAGCAGCTTGACCCTCAGGGGTATGGAGACCCAGTACTTC. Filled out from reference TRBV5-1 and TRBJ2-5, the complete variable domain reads KAGVTQTPRYLIKTRGQQVTLSCSPISGHRSVSWYQQTPGQGLQFLFEYFSETQRNKGNFPGRFSGRQFSNSRSEMNVSTLELGDSALYLCASSLTLRGMETQYFGPGTRLLVL.

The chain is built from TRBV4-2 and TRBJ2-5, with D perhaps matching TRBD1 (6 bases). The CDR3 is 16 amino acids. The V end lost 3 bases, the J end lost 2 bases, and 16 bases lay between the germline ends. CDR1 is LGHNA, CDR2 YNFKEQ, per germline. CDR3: CASSHKGPGTQETQYF. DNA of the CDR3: TGTGCCAGCAGCCACAAAGGGCCCGGGACACAAGAGACCCAGTACTTC.

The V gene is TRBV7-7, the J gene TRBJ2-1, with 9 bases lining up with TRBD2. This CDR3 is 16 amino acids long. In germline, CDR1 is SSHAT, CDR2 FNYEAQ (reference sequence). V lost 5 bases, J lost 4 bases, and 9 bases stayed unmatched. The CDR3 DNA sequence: TGTGCCAGCAGCCCAAGGTCTAGCGGGGATTACAATGAGCAGTTCTTC. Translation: CASSPRSSGDYNEQFF.

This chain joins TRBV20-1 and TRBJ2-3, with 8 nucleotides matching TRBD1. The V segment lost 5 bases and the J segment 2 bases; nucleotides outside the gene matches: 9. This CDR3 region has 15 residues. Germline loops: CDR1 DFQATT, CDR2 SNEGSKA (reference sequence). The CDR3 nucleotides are TGCAGTGCTGGGGTCAGGGGGCGGAACACAGATACGCAGTATTTT. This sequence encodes CSAGVRGRNTDTQYF.

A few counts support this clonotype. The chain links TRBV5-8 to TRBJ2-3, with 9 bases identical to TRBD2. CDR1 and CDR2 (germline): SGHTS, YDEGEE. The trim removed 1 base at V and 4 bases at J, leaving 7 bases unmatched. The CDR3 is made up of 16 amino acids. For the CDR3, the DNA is TGTGCCAGCAGCTTGAAGCGGGGGGATTTGTCAGATACGCAGTATTTT. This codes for CASSLKRGDLSDTQYF.

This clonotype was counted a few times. Here the CDR3 reads CASRDSGANVLTF. Here the CDR3 DNA reads TGTGCCAGCAGAGACTCTGGGGCCAACGTCCTGACTTTC. The rearrangement joins TRBV4-2 to TRBJ2-6; the D is unclear. Germline lookup yields CDR1 LGHNA and CDR2 YNFKEQ. The length of the CDR3 is 13 residues. With 6 bases removed from V and 0 bases from J, the gap between germline ends came to 3 bases.

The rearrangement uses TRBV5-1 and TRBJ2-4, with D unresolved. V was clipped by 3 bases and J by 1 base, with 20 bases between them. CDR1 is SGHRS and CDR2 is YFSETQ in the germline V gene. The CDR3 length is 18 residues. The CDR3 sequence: CASSWDPSPGVAKNIQYF. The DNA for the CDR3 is TGCGCCAGCAGCTGGGATCCGTCCCCAGGAGTGGCCAAAAACATTCAGTACTTC.

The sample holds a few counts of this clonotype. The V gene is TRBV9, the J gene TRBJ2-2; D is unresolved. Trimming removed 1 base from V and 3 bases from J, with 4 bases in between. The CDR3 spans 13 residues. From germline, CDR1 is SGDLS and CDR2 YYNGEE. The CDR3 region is CASSVYYTGELFF. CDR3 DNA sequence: TGTGCCAGCAGCGTATACTACACCGGGGAGCTGTTTTTT. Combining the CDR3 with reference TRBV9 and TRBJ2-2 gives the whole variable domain DSGVTQTPKHLITATGQRVTLRCSPRSGDLSVYWYQQSLDQGLQFLIQYYNGEERAKGNILERFSAQQFPDLHSELNLSSLELGDSALYFCASSVYYTGELFFGEGSRLTVL.

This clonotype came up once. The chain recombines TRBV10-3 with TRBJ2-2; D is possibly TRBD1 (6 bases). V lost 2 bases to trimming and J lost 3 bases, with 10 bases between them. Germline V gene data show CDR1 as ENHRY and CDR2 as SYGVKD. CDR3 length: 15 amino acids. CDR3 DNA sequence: TGTGCCATCAGTGAGGAAGGGGGAGACACCGGGGAGCTGTTTTTT. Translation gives CAISEEGGDTGELFF.

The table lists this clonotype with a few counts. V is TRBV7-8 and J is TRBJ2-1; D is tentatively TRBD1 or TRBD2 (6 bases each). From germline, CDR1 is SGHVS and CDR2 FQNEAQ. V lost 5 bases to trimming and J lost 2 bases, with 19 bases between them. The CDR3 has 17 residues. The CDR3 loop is CASSRNWGASTYNEQFF. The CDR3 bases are TGTGCCAGCAGCCGAAATTGGGGGGCGAGTACCTACAATGAGCAGTTCTTC.

In nucleotides, the CDR3 is TGTGCGGCCGGGACAGGGGACTACGAGCAGTACTTC. Encoded protein: CAAGTGDYEQYF. The V and J genes are TRBV24-1 and TRBJ2-7; TRBD1 matches 10 bases. From germline, CDR1 is KGHDR and CDR2 SFDVKD. The length of the CDR3 is 12 residues.

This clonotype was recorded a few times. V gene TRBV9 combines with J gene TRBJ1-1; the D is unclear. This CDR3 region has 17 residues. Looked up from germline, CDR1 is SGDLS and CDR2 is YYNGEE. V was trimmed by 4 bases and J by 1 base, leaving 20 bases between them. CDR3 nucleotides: TGTGCCAGCAGCAACTCCGCAGGCGCGTCGTGGAACACTGAAGCTTTCTTT. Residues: CASSNSAGASWNTEAFF.

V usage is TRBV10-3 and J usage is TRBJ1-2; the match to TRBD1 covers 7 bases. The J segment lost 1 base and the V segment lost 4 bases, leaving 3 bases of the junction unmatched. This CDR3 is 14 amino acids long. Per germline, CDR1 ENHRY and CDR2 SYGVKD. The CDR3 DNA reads TGTGCCATCAGTGGAGGACAGGATAACTATGGCTACACCTTC. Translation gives CAISGGQDNYGYTF.

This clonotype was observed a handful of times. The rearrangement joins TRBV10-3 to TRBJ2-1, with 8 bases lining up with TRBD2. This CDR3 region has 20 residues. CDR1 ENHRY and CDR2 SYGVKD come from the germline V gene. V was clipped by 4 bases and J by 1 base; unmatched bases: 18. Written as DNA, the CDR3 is TGTGCCATCAGTGTACTCAGGCGGGAGGCCCGGGGTTTATCCTACAATGAGCAGTTCTTC. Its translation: CAISVLRREARGLSYNEQFF.

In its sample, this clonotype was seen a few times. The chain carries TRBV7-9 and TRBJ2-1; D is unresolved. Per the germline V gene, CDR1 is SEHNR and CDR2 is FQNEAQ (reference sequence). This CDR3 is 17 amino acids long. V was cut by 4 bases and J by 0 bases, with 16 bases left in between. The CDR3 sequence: CASSSTTHSNSYNEQFF. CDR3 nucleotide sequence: TGTGCCAGCAGCTCCACAACCCACTCAAACTCCTACAATGAGCAGTTCTTC. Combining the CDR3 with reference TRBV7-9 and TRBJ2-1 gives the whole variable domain DTGVSQNPRHKITKRGQNVTFRCDPISEHNRLYWYRQTLGQGPEFLTYFQNEAQLEKSRLLSDRFSAERPKGSFSTLEIQRTEQGDSAMYLCASSSTTHSNSYNEQFFGPGTRLTVL.

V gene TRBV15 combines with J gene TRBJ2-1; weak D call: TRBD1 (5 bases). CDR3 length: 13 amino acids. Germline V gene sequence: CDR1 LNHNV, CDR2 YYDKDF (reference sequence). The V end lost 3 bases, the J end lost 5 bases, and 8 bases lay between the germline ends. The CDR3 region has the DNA TGTGCCACCAGCAGGACAGCTAACAATGAGCAGTTCTTC. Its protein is CATSRTANNEQFF.

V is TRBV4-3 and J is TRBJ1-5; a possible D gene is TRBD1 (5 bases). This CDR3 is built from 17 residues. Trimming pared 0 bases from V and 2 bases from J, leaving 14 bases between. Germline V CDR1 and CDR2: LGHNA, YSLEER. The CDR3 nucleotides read TGCGCCAGCAGCCAAGATGTTGGGGCCCGCGGCAATCAGCCCCAGCATTTT. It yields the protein CASSQDVGARGNQPQHF.

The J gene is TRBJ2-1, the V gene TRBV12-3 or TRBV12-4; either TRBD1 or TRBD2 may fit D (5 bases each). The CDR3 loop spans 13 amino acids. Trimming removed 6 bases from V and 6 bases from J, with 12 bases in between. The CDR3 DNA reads TGTGCCAGCAGCCCCGAGAGGGGCAATGAGCAGTTCTTC. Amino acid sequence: CASSPERGNEQFF.

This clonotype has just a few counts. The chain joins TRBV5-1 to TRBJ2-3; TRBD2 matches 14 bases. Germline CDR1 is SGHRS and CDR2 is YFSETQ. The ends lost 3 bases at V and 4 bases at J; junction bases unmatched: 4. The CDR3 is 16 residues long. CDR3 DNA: TGCGCCAGCAGCTGGACTAGCGGGGGGTTGGCAGATACGCAGTATTTT. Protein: CASSWTSGGLADTQYF.

This chain's CDR3 is CASSQDTGTSGGYSSYEQYF. Written as DNA, the CDR3 is TGCGCCAGCAGCCAAGATACGGGGACTAGCGGGGGGTATAGCTCCTACGAGCAGTACTTC. The rearrangement links TRBV4-1 to TRBJ2-7; 15 positions match TRBD2. The germline V gene has CDR1 MGHRA and CDR2 YSYEKL. V lost 0 bases to trimming and J lost 0 bases; unmatched junction nucleotides: 9. The CDR3 totals 20 residues.